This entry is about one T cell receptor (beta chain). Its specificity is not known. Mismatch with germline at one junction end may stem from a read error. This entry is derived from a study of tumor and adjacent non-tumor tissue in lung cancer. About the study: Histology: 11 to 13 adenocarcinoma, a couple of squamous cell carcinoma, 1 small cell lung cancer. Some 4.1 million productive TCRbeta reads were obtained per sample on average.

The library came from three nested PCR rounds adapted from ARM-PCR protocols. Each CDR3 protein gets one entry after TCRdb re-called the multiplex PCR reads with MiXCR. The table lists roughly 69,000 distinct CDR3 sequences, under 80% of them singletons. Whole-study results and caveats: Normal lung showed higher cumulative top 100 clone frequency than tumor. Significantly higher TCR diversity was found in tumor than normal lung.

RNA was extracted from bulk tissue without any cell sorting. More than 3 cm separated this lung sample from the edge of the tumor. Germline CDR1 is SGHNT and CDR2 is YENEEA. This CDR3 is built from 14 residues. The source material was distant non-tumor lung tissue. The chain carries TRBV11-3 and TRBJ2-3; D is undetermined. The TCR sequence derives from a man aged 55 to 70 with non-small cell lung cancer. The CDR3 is CAISHRDVTDTQYF. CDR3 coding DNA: TGTGCCATCAGCCATAGGGATGTTACAGATACGCAGTATTTT.